This TCR beta chain was obtained from a study of shared clonotypes between healthy human individuals. Study background: Each donor had three CD4 naive, three CD4 memory, two CD8 naive and one CD8 memory plate.

The naive CD8 subset, CD45RO-negative cells positively selected for CCR7, excluded terminally differentiated effector memory CD45RA+ cells. Those who donated, Caucasian adults without exception, all lived in Nashville, Tennessee. Produced via immunoSEQ multiplex PCR; TCRdb's table is partial and in-frame only. The sample yields hundreds of thousands of clones, 95% to 98% seen once. Worth noting for this clone: Its target is not known.

CDR1 and CDR2 from the germline V gene are SGHDN and FVKESK. The CDR3 is 17 residues long. The ends were cut back, 4 bases at V and 2 bases at J, with 18 bases in the middle. Regarding the study as a whole: The naive CD4 repertoires of several donors were compared, and roughly 5.1% of clonotypes were shared.

Sequenced material: naive CD8+ T cells sorted from blood. This clonotype was sampled from a man younger than 45 in good health. V usage is TRBV14 and J usage is TRBJ2-1, with D perhaps matching TRBD2 (6 bases). The CDR3 sequence is CASSPLLVADTYNEQFF. DNA for the CDR3: TGTGCCAGCAGCCCACTTTTGGTAGCGGATACCTACAATGAGCAGTTCTTC.